A selection of T cell receptor beta chains follows, all from one sample in a study of shared clonotypes between healthy human individuals. This table comes from immunoSEQ multiplex PCR, and its TCRdb copy is limited to in-frame clones, with some not included. The sample shows about 2 million clones, over 85% of them seen only once. Sequenced material: naive CD4+ T cells sorted from blood. The receptors come from a man in his late teens or twenties in good health. Both conserved end residues are part of each CDR3. A D gene is named only where the DNA matches it firmly. Size is omitted from some rows. Given values are once, few, many or a class for expanded clones.

- TRBV7-6 TRBD1 CASSPTGQGGNEQFF
once TRBV11-1 TRBD2 CASSWGLAGDNEQFF
- TRBV6-5 - CASRTLGNTIYF
- TRBV12-5 - CASGLVKPGDNEQFF
- TRBV2 - CASSEGAVRSYEQYF
- TRBV7-2 TRBD1 CASSQDRGPTDTQYF
- TRBV6-1 TRBD1 CASSERDRGRGGNEQFF
once TRBV15 - CATSRARMVGPQHF
- TRBV27 TRBD1 CASSLSTGLYEQYF
- TRBV6-5 - CASRTTFGGGYTF
once TRBV6-5 - CASSSISNSPLHF
- TRBV5-4 - CASREAGTPTDTQYF
- TRBV7-6 - CASSPRIYEQYF
- TRBV5-3 - CARSLQALDEQYF
- TRBV10-2 - CASSDSGGASYEQYF
- TRBV18 TRBD1 CASSPPGQGTMNTEAFF
- TRBV5-1 - CASSLGRAGETQYF
- TRBV10-3 TRBD2 CAISQEGLAGGDTQYF
- TRBV6-1 - CASSPVGGGYEQYF
- TRBV18 - CASSPPMQAGEKLFF
- TRBV7-2 - CASSKVTQGNTEAFF
- TRBV6-6 - CASTQWGTEAFF
- TRBV5-1 TRBD1 CASSFGQGGEKLFF
- TRBV2 - CASSVDGNTEAFF
- TRBV28 TRBD1 CASRRPGQGFQETQYF
- TRBV7-2 - CASSFSGGQVKNIQYF
- TRBV30 - CAWISGQGVIGELFF
- TRBV5-1 TRBD1 CASSDDRVGAEAFF
- TRBV28 TRBD1 CASQRTGPAGNTIYF
- TRBV19 - CASTQRRPNTGELFF
- TRBV9 TRBD2 CASSLAGHSYEQYF
- TRBV5-5 TRBD1 CASSLLTGSYGYTF